This note documents a single TCR beta chain sequence. Its antigen is as yet unknown. Trimming cost V 9 bases and J 2 bases, with 11 bases left between them. The CDR3 is 13 amino acids. The V gene's germline CDR1 is MDHEN and CDR2 SYDVKM. This table comes from immunoSEQ multiplex PCR, and its TCRdb copy is limited to in-frame clones, with some not included. The data show 56,000 or so clones, 80% to 85% seen once. This sample is drawn from a study of OX40 agonist ivuxolimab in advanced cancers. Overall study context: Hepatocellular carcinoma, melanoma, renal cell or head and neck cancer occurred in dose-escalation patients.

Overall study findings and caveats: CD4+ and CD8+ blood T cells expanded clonally by week 6 at 0.1 to 3.0 mg/kg.

This receptor was obtained from an adult with an advanced solid tumor such as melanoma, head and neck, liver or kidney cancer. Sample: CD4+ or CD8+ T cells sorted from blood, taken in a trial of the OX40 agonist ivuxolimab. The rearrangement uses TRBV28 and TRBJ1-3; TRBD1 is a possible D gene (5 bases). The CDR3 protein is CASLDSTGNTIYF. As DNA, the CDR3 is TGTGCCAGTCTTGACAGTACTGGAAACACCATATATTTT.